Listed below are T cell receptor beta chains from one sample, sequenced in a study of blood T cell repertoires in COVID-19. Sequencing was performed with immunoSEQ multiplex PCR; in TCRdb, only in-frame clones are kept and a portion is missing. The data hold about 76,000 clones, with more than 75% observed a single time. Input material: peripheral blood. These receptors came from a human donor in a cohort sampled during active COVID-19. Each CDR3 is given with its conserved first and last residue. The order of the fields is CDR3 protein, CDR3 DNA, V gene, J gene, D gene. The D gene is left open where the match is weak.

CASTAGNGFYNEQFF	TGTGCCAGCACCGCAGGGAACGGCTTCTACAATGAGCAGTTCTTC	TRBV7-2	TRBJ2-1	-
CASSIRDAHNEKLFF	TGTGCCAGCAGTATCCGGGATGCTCATAATGAAAAACTGTTTTTT	TRBV28	TRBJ1-4	-
CASSPLNPDYEQYF	TGTGCCAGCAGCCCACTTAACCCCGACTACGAGCAGTACTTC	TRBV7-9	TRBJ2-7	-
CASSLVAGRVTGELFF	TGCGCCAGCAGCTTGGTCGCAGGGAGGGTTACCGGGGAGCTGTTTTTT	TRBV5-1	TRBJ2-2	TRBD2
CASSVQGAKNIQYF	TGTGCCAGCAGCGTCCAGGGGGCCAAAAACATTCAGTACTTC	TRBV7-2	TRBJ2-4	-
CASSLGQNTEAFF	TGTGCCAGCTCCCTCGGACAGAACACTGAAGCTTTCTTT	TRBV18	TRBJ1-1	-
CASSTPPGQGARVNTEAFF	TGTGCCAGTAGTACCCCTCCGGGACAGGGGGCTAGGGTGAACACTGAAGCTTTCTTT	TRBV19	TRBJ1-1	TRBD1
CASSQDTVNSPLHF	TGTGCCAGCAGCCAAGACACAGTTAATTCACCCCTCCACTTT	TRBV3-1/TRBV3-2	TRBJ1-6	-
CASDPGQGFVGVTEAFF	TGTGCTAGTGACCCGGGACAGGGCTTTGTAGGTGTCACTGAAGCTTTCTTT	TRBV12-5	TRBJ1-1	TRBD1
CASSRGGNAGNNIQYF	TGTGCCAGCAGCCGGGGGGGTAATGCAGGGAACAACATTCAGTACTTC	TRBV5-4	TRBJ2-4	TRBD2
CASSLTAGQETQYF	TGCGCCAGCAGCTTGACGGCAGGCCAAGAGACCCAGTACTTC	TRBV5-1	TRBJ2-5	-